This T cell receptor (beta chain) was captured by sequencing in a study of long-term antiretroviral therapy in people with HIV. As for the study in general: It was about a decade before the 2015 immediate-ART recommendation that the earliest samples were taken.

At survey level, the immunoSEQ assay was run in its v3.0 version. The method was immunoSEQ multiplex PCR; TCRdb's version includes in-frame clones alone and lacks a portion of them. The sample lists around 6,500 clones; 80% to 90% were seen once. Specimens retained roughly 0.95-11 million cryopreserved PBMC preceding DNA extraction. Overall study findings and caveats: Relative to transplant donor controls, diversity remained lower despite increasing after ART.

Concerning this clone itself: Its specificity is unknown.

The CDR3 has 15 amino acids. Trimming left V 0 bases short and J 3 bases short, with 12 bases between. Per the germline V gene, CDR1 is MNHEY and CDR2 is SVGAGI. This chain joins TRBV6-5 and TRBJ2-7; D uncertain. The TCR originated in a woman aged 45-59 years with HIV. The specimen was unsorted PBMCs, collected 3.7 years after starting antiretroviral therapy. Here the CDR3 DNA reads TGTGCCAGCAGTTACTCGGAAGGAGATCTCTACGAGCAGTACTTC. Encoded protein: CASSYSEGDLYEQYF.